This T cell receptor (beta chain) was documented in a study of T cells after yellow fever vaccination. TCRdb redid the calling of the 5' RACE reads with MiXCR, one entry per CDR3 protein. This table has under 80,000 distinct CDR3 sequences, about 7% appearing once. The CDR3 is 14 residues long. Germline lookup yields CDR1 MNHEY and CDR2 SMNVEV (reference sequence). V was trimmed by 3 bases and J by 7 bases, leaving 13 bases between them. General study findings and limits: Bulk-population clonotypes that are abundant could appear as contaminants in FACS-sorted repertoires.

For this clonotype: Its antigen is unknown. Possible read error: a much larger clone is one base away.

Here the sequenced sample was CD8+ T cells sorted from PBMCs, taken 15 days after the yellow fever booster vaccination. The clonotype originates from a man younger than 40 who received the YFV17D yellow fever vaccine. This chain uses TRBV27 with TRBJ2-1, with D possibly TRBD2 on 5 matching bases. Here the CDR3 DNA reads TGTGCCAGCAGTTTCCTACCTCGGAGGAATGAGCAGTTCTTC. Translated, it gives CASSFLPRRNEQFF.